These 32 T cell receptor beta chains were sequenced from one sample in a study of post-analysis software for immune sequencing data. Prepared libraries of TCR beta cDNA carried unique molecular identifiers. Each CDR3 protein is one row after TCRdb ran MiXCR on the PCR reads. The table lists more than 450,000 distinct CDR3 sequences, roughly 46% of them singletons. Study-level results: Several TRBV segments were more frequent in patients than controls; TRBV5-6, TRBV5-1 and TRBV20-1 belonged to this group.

Their antigen targets remain unknown. The sample taken for sequencing was blood. Receptor source: a girl aged 5 to 17 with multiple sclerosis.

The table lists this clonotype with a few counts. The V and J genes are TRBV29-1 and TRBJ2-7, with 8 positions matching TRBD2. V was pared by 2 bases and J by 2 bases, with 8 bases of the junction left unmatched. Germline values: CDR1 SQVTM, CDR2 ANQGSEA. The CDR3 is 15 residues long. CDR3 region: CSVEFTSGQTYEQYF. The CDR3 nucleotides are TGCAGCGTTGAATTCACTAGCGGCCAGACCTACGAGCAGTACTTC.

There are a few counts of this clonotype. The chain carries TRBV6-4 and TRBJ2-1; 13 nucleotides agree with TRBD2. Germline-derived CDR1 and CDR2 are MRHNA and SNTAGT. The CDR3 runs to 16 residues. The ends lost 5 bases at V and 7 bases at J; junction bases unmatched: 8. The CDR3 loop reads CASSPTGLAGSNEQFF. In DNA, the CDR3 is TGTGCCAGCAGTCCGACGGGACTAGCGGGGTCTAATGAGCAGTTCTTC.

The chain combines TRBV2 with TRBJ1-2, with TRBD1 identical over 9 bases. Unmatched junction bases numbered 5, after V lost 2 bases and J lost 4 bases. CDR1 and CDR2 (germline): SNHLY, FYNNEI. This CDR3 has 15 amino acids. Here the CDR3 reads CASSERGQGIYGYTF. The CDR3 DNA is TGTGCCAGCAGTGAACGAGGACAGGGGATCTATGGCTACACCTTC.

The chain joins TRBV20-1 to TRBJ2-5, with 8 positions matching TRBD1. The J call could be wrong; TRBJ2-7 is a better fit for the DNA end. Germline loops: CDR1 DFQATT, CDR2 SNEGSKA (reference sequence). The CDR3 loop spans 13 amino acids. The CDR3 loop reads CSAEDRASDEQYF. In DNA form, the CDR3 reads TGCAGTGCTGAGGACAGGGCTTCCGACGAGCAGTACTTC.

This clonotype was picked up a small number of times. One junction end does not reproduce the germline sequence, and a read error may be involved. This rearrangement joins TRBV7-7 to TRBJ2-5; weak D call: TRBD2 (5 bases). Per the germline V gene, CDR1 is SSHAT and CDR2 is FNYEAQ (reference sequence). CDR3 length: 15 residues. CDR3 bases: TGTGCTAGCAGCTCCACCCCGGGAACGGGGGAGACCCAGTACTTC. The encoded protein is CASSSTPGTGETQYF.

This clonotype has only a few counts. V gene TRBV20-1 combines with J gene TRBJ2-3, with a tentative D call TRBD2 (6 bases). CDR1 is DFQATT, CDR2 SNEGSKA, per germline (reference sequence). There are 13 residues in the CDR3. With 5 bases removed from V and 6 bases from J, the gap between germline ends came to 15 bases. CDR3 bases: TGCAGTGCTGGCCGACGGGAGCGGGATACGCAGTATTTT. Translated, it gives CSAGRRERDTQYF.

This clonotype came up a few times. The rearrangement links TRBV10-3 to TRBJ2-3, with unresolved D. The CDR3 extends over 15 amino acids. CDR1 is ENHRY and CDR2 is SYGVKD in the germline V gene. The V end lost 0 bases, the J end lost 1 base, and 8 bases lay between the germline ends. CDR3 protein: CAISESATRTDTQYF. The CDR3 coding sequence is TGTGCCATCAGTGAGTCCGCTACCCGCACAGATACGCAGTATTTT.

This chain links TRBV10-3 with TRBJ1-1; D call uncertain. V lost 5 bases, J lost 6 bases, and 13 bases lay in between. Looked up from germline, CDR1 is ENHRY and CDR2 is SYGVKD. CDR3 length: 13 residues. CDR3: CAISTDEDSEAFF. The CDR3 DNA reads as TGTGCCATCAGTACCGATGAAGATTCTGAAGCTTTCTTT.

The chain combines TRBV12-3 or TRBV12-4 with TRBJ1-2; D might be TRBD1 (6 bases). Trimming removed 7 bases from V and 4 bases from J, with 19 bases in between. The CDR3 is 15 residues long. CDR3 in DNA: TGTGCCAGCACCTTGGGGGGCAGGGGATCCTATGGCTACACCTTC. It encodes CASTLGGRGSYGYTF.

The chain couples TRBV20-1 to TRBJ2-3; 9 nucleotides match TRBD2. Germline values: CDR1 DFQATT, CDR2 SNEGSKA (reference sequence). The CDR3 is 17 amino acids. The ends lost 5 bases at V and 6 bases at J; junction bases unmatched: 18. CDR3 sequence reads: CSAGGAGGNHIMDTQYF. CDR3 DNA: TGCAGTGCTGGAGGGGCGGGGGGGAACCATATCATGGATACGCAGTATTTT.

This clonotype was observed a few times. CDR3 DNA: TGTGCCACTACCGACCGGGACAGCAACCCTTCAGCCAAAAACATTCAGTACTTC. Protein: CATTDRDSNPSAKNIQYF. The chain uses TRBV10-3 and TRBJ2-4; TRBD1 agrees at 7 bases. The germline V gene has CDR1 ENHRY and CDR2 SYGVKD. Trimming at V came to 10 bases and at J to 0 bases, leaving 18 bases not matched to a gene. This CDR3 is 18 amino acids long.

This clonotype was counted only a few times. This chain links TRBV20-1 with TRBJ2-1; the match to TRBD2 covers 14 bases. Germline CDR1 reads DFQATT; CDR2 reads SNEGSKA (reference sequence). The CDR3 has 17 residues. J lost 6 bases, V lost 0 bases, and 7 bases had no gene match. Written as DNA, the CDR3 is TGCAGTGCTAGAGATGGGGGACTAGCGGGAGTGGGCAATGAGCAGTTCTTC. Its translation is CSARDGGLAGVGNEQFF.

This chain connects TRBV20-1 to TRBJ2-3, with TRBD1 matching 7 bases. V shed 8 bases and J 4 bases; nucleotides not matched to a gene: 12. The CDR3 extends over 14 amino acids. Looked up from germline, CDR1 is DFQATT and CDR2 is SNEGSKA (reference sequence). Here the CDR3 DNA reads TGCAGTCCAAGGCGGGCAGGGGGATCAGATACGCAGTATTTT. This encodes CSPRRAGGSDTQYF.

This clonotype was detected a few times. The CDR3 reads CASSQGLAGTYEQYF. The DNA of the CDR3 is TGTGCCAGCAGCCAGGGACTAGCGGGCACCTACGAGCAGTACTTC. This chain connects TRBV13 to TRBJ2-7; 12 nucleotides line up with TRBD2. The V gene's germline CDR1 is PRHDT and CDR2 FYEKMQ (reference sequence). The CDR3 is 15 amino acids. Germline trimming cut 5 bases from V and 2 bases from J; bases unmatched to any gene: 4.

Only one count was recorded for this clonotype. The CDR3 DNA reads as TGCAGTGCTAAATGGTATTCCGGGACTAGCGGGAGGAACAACTACGAGCAGTACTTC. It yields the protein CSAKWYSGTSGRNNYEQYF. This chain links TRBV20-1 with TRBJ2-7; 15 nucleotides agree with TRBD2. Trimming at V came to 4 bases and at J to 3 bases, leaving 16 bases not matched to a gene. Per the germline V gene, CDR1 is DFQATT and CDR2 is SNEGSKA (reference sequence). The CDR3 has 19 residues.

This chain connects TRBV20-1 to TRBJ2-3; D is perhaps TRBD1 (6 bases). Trimming stripped 4 bases from V and 0 bases from J, with 14 bases between. The CDR3 consists of 15 residues. Germline values: CDR1 DFQATT, CDR2 SNEGSKA (reference sequence). The CDR3 is CSAIHRTVSTDTQYF. DNA of the CDR3: TGCAGTGCTATCCACCGGACAGTTAGCACAGATACGCAGTATTTT.

This rearrangement joins TRBV5-1 to TRBJ2-6; D is uncertain. The V gene's germline CDR1 is SGHRS and CDR2 YFSETQ. The germline V and J ends were trimmed by 1 base and 4 bases, with 12 bases remaining between them. The CDR3 runs 16 residues. CDR3 DNA: TGCGCCAGCAGCTTGCAGTTGGGGATCGGGGCCAACGTCCTGACTTTC. Protein product: CASSLQLGIGANVLTF.

The chain recombines TRBV20-1 with TRBJ2-3; 8 positions agree with TRBD1. The CDR3 covers 14 residues. The germline gives CDR1 DFQATT, CDR2 SNEGSKA (reference sequence). The junction had 7 bases not matched to a gene; V was cut back by 5 bases and J by 3 bases. The CDR3 nucleotides are TGCAGTGCTGTGGCCAGGGGGCGTACAGATACGCAGTATTTT. Encoded protein: CSAVARGRTDTQYF.

The rearrangement links TRBV29-1 to TRBJ2-2; 12 bases fit TRBD2. With V trimmed by 6 bases and J by 6 bases, 5 bases remained unmatched. This CDR3 is 14 amino acids long. Germline CDR1 reads SQVTM; CDR2 reads ANQGSEA. The CDR3 loop reads CSVMGLAGPGELFF. The CDR3 coding sequence is TGCAGCGTCATGGGACTAGCGGGCCCCGGGGAGCTGTTTTTT.

This chain links TRBV7-6 with TRBJ2-7, with D possibly being TRBD2 (6 bases). Germline V gene data show CDR1 as SGHVS and CDR2 as FNYEAQ. The length of the CDR3 is 15 residues. The V gene lost 0 bases and the J gene lost 2 bases, with 11 bases spanning the gap. The CDR3 region is CASSLAGGETYEQYF. The CDR3 DNA reads TGTGCCAGCAGCTTAGCCGGGGGAGAAACCTACGAGCAGTACTTC.

The V call is TRBV29-1, the J call TRBJ1-2; 11 positions match TRBD1. Germline V gives CDR1 SQVTM, CDR2 ANQGSEA. V shed 5 bases and J 1 base; nucleotides not matched to a gene: 6. This CDR3 region has 15 residues. The CDR3 protein is CSVRGQGEDNYGYTF. CDR3 nucleotides: TGCAGCGTTAGGGGACAGGGGGAGGATAACTATGGCTACACCTTC.

The CDR3, as DNA: TGTGCCAGCAGCTTCACGACCGTTAGCGGGGGGAGCTCAGATACGCAGTATTTT. This sequence encodes CASSFTTVSGGSSDTQYF. The genes are TRBV7-2 and TRBJ2-3; TRBD2 aligns across 10 bases. Germline CDR1 SGHTA, CDR2 FQGNSA. This CDR3 has 18 amino acids. J gave up 4 bases and V 3 bases, and 13 bases lay outside the gene matches.

This clonotype was counted only a few times. This rearrangement joins TRBV12-3 or TRBV12-4 to TRBJ2-5, with no clear D. V gave up 4 bases and J gave up 3 bases, with 9 bases separating them. The CDR3 runs 13 residues. The CDR3 protein is CASSWTGEETQYF. CDR3 in DNA: TGTGCCAGCAGTTGGACCGGAGAAGAGACCCAGTACTTC.

The rearrangement links TRBV6-4 to TRBJ2-3; D might be TRBD2 (6 bases). The germline V gene has CDR1 MRHNA and CDR2 SNTAGT. The CDR3 is 16 amino acids. V lost 2 bases, J lost 1 base, and 13 bases lay in between. The CDR3 loop reads CASSDGGGIGTDTQYF. CDR3 in DNA: TGTGCCAGCAGTGACGGCGGCGGGATAGGCACAGATACGCAGTATTTT.

This chain links TRBV20-1 with TRBJ2-3; 7 bases line up with TRBD2. The V gene's germline CDR1 is DFQATT and CDR2 SNEGSKA (reference sequence). V lost 7 bases to trimming and J lost 4 bases; unmatched junction nucleotides: 17. The CDR3 length is 16 residues. The DNA of the CDR3 is TGCAGTGGTTCGGTCGGGAGGTCAGATCCGGCAGATACGCAGTATTTT. It specifies CSGSVGRSDPADTQYF.

The V and J genes are TRBV6-6 and TRBJ1-1; the match to TRBD1 covers 7 bases. CDR3 length: 14 residues. V lost 6 bases and J lost 0; bases outside the gene matches: 4. The germline CDR1 and CDR2 sequences are MNHNY and SVGAGI (reference sequence). CDR3 nucleotides: TGTGCCAGCAGGTCAGGGGGGATGAACACTGAAGCTTTCTTT. Encoded protein: CASRSGGMNTEAFF.

This clonotype was detected a few times. The chain is built from TRBV5-1 and TRBJ2-1, with 12 positions matching TRBD2. The germline V gene has CDR1 SGHRS and CDR2 YFSETQ. V was clipped by 3 bases and J by 4 bases; unmatched bases: 5. This CDR3 is built from 16 residues. As DNA, the CDR3 is TGCGCCAGCAGCTCTCTAGCGGGAGGGGTTTACAATGAGCAGTTCTTC. Translated, it gives CASSSLAGGVYNEQFF.

The gene calls are TRBV6-1 and TRBJ2-3, with D tentatively TRBD2 (6 bases). Germline V gives CDR1 MNHNS, CDR2 SASEGT. V was pared by 7 bases and J by 0 bases, with 23 bases between. The CDR3 contains 18 residues. CDR3 loop: CASKNPRPSGSSTDTQYF. CDR3 nucleotides: TGTGCCAGCAAGAACCCGAGACCGAGCGGGTCGAGCACAGATACGCAGTATTTT.

This rearrangement joins TRBV15 to TRBJ2-4, with D perhaps matching TRBD1 or TRBD2 (5 bases each). Germline CDR1 is LNHNV and CDR2 is YYDKDF (reference sequence). There are 15 residues in the CDR3. Between the trimmed V and J ends, which lost 2 bases and 5 bases, there was a span of 13 bases. This chain's CDR3 is CATSRHGTEQNIQYF. The CDR3, as DNA: TGTGCCACCAGCAGACACGGGACGGAACAAAACATTCAGTACTTC.

In its sample, this clonotype was seen a few times. The chain links TRBV3-1 to TRBJ2-5; possibly TRBD2 for D (7 bases). CDR1 LGHDT and CDR2 YNNKEL come from the germline V gene (reference sequence). CDR3 length: 15 residues. The V and J ends lost 0 bases and 4 bases respectively, with 12 bases between them. The DNA for the CDR3 is TGTGCCAGCAGCCAAGATCGGCGGGGGCCAGAGACCCAGTACTTC. It is translated as CASSQDRRGPETQYF.

To note about this clonotype: Being one base from a much bigger clone, this may be a read error. This rearrangement joins TRBV3-1 to TRBJ1-5; D is unclear. Germline CDR1 LGHDT, CDR2 YNNKEL (reference sequence). The CDR3 contains 11 residues. V lost 8 bases and J lost 5, with 7 bases in between. CDR3 DNA: TGTGCCAGCGGAGATGATCAGCCCCAGCATTTT. Its protein product is CASGDDQPQHF. The full variable domain, rest sourced from reference TRBV3-1 and TRBJ1-5, is DTAVSQTPKYLVTQMGNDKSIKCEQNLGHDTMYWYKQDSKKFLKIMFSYNNKELIINETVPNRFSPKSPDKAHLNLHINSLELGDSAVYFCASGDDQPQHFGDGTRLSIL.

This clonotype was found a few times. The chain is built from TRBV20-1 and TRBJ2-3; 11 nucleotides agree with TRBD2. CDR1 DFQATT and CDR2 SNEGSKA come from the germline V gene (reference sequence). V was clipped by 6 bases and J by 0 bases; unmatched bases: 8. This CDR3 has 16 amino acids. The CDR3 nucleotides are TGCAGTGCCCGGAGGACTAGCGGGTCTAGCACAGATACGCAGTATTTT. Protein: CSARRTSGSSTDTQYF.